This TCR beta chain was identified during a study of beta chain features in type 1 diabetes. Study context: Sorted cells numbering approximately 110,000,000 were examined across all samples. Study-level findings and limits: Moderate yet significant TCRB CDR3 shortening was seen in Type 1 diabetes patients in all four CD4+ subsets. For patients and controls alike, PCR might favor shorter templates to the same degree. VDJ junctions from type 1 diabetes patients carried fewer insertions and larger deletions.

The whole isolated RNA underwent reverse transcription, so sequencing captured expressed TCRB transcripts. Deep immunoSEQ sequencing covered naive, central memory and regulatory T cell samples. The protocol was immunoSEQ multiplex PCR, while the TCRdb copy is restricted to in-frame clones and leaves out a portion. Of approximately 150,000 clones in the sample, approximately 13% are singletons; the top ten hold approximately 1.3%. Remarks on this clone: Antigen: not known.

The V and J ends lost 6 bases and 4 bases, in that order; junction bases with no gene match: 2. The CDR3 sequence is 13 residues long. Per germline, CDR1 SNHLY and CDR2 FYNNEI. V gene TRBV2 combines with J gene TRBJ1-2; 10 bases fit TRBD1. Sequenced material: central memory CD4+ T cells from blood. This receptor was taken from a man aged 18 to 35 with type 1 diabetes. The CDR3 is CASRGTGVYGYTF. The CDR3 bases are TGTGCCAGCAGGGGGACAGGGGTCTATGGCTACACCTTC.